This T cell receptor beta chain was obtained from a study of cytomegalovirus exposure and HLA in healthy donors. General study findings and limits: Trimming of TCR beta V- and J-genes showed a link, identified in a later analysis, to a missense DCLRE1C variant. Later analysis placed DRB1 highest and HLA-C lowest in TCR association rates, which differed by HLA locus. According to an earlier analysis, most TCR beta V segments yielded productive rearrangements about 87% or about 30% of the time. Sequencing had likely introduced a cluster of highly shared sequence variants as an artifact.

Turning to this clone: Its antigen is not identified.

This CDR3 has 14 amino acids. V trimming: 6 bases; J trimming: 5 bases; junction bases outside the gene matches: 9. CDR1 and CDR2 (germline): ENHRY, SYGVKD. 60 Vbeta and 13 Jbeta primers were used in PCR. The protocol was immunoSEQ multiplex PCR, while the TCRdb copy is restricted to in-frame clones and leaves out a portion. The sample includes approximately 160,000 clones, around 80% seen only once; the top ten take about 4.4%. The sample was PBMCs. This receptor was obtained from a woman between 50 and 59 years old in good health and CMV-seropositive. This chain uses TRBV10-3 with TRBJ2-5, with 7 positions matching TRBD1. The CDR3 is CAISRQGRGETQYF. In nucleotides, the CDR3 is TGTGCCATCAGCCGACAGGGACGAGGGGAGACCCAGTACTTC.